Below are 27 T cell receptor beta chains sequenced from a single sample in a study of blood T cell repertoires in COVID-19. TCRdb's table, derived via immunoSEQ multiplex PCR, lists solely in-frame clones and lacks some. Here the sample spans roughly 130,000 clones, roughly 84% being singletons. What was sequenced was peripheral blood. These receptor sequences come from a woman between 25 and 40 years old who had recovered from COVID-19.

The chain is built from TRBV19 and TRBJ1-1; D perhaps matches TRBD1 (5 bases). The V end lost 5 bases, the J end lost 0 bases, and 19 bases lay between the germline ends. The CDR3 runs 17 residues. Germline V gene sequence: CDR1 LNHDA, CDR2 SQIVND (reference sequence). CDR3 nucleotide sequence: TGTGCCAGTAGTCCCCCCCCCGCCAGGGTCCTGAACACTGAAGCTTTCTTT. Its translation: CASSPPPARVLNTEAFF.

This clone was picked up one time. The chain has TRBV7-8 and TRBJ1-5, with TRBD1 as a possible D gene (6 bases). V lost 1 base, J lost 3 bases, and 10 bases lay in between. Per germline, CDR1 SGHVS and CDR2 FQNEAQ. There are 15 residues in the CDR3. CDR3 protein: CASSLGPGVNQPQHF. CDR3 nucleotides: TGTGCCAGCAGCTTAGGTCCAGGGGTCAATCAGCCCCAGCATTTT. Full variable domain (outside the CDR3, taken from reference TRBV7-8 and TRBJ1-5): GAGVSQSPRYKVAKRGQDVALRCDPISGHVSLFWYQQALGQGPEFLTYFQNEAQLDKSGLPSDRFFAERPEGSVSTLKIQRTQQEDSAVYLCASSLGPGVNQPQHFGDGTRLSIL.

This clone has a handful of counts. V is TRBV2 and J is TRBJ1-5, with no clear D. In germline, CDR1 is SNHLY, CDR2 FYNNEI. This CDR3 is built from 15 residues. The V end lost 4 bases, the J end lost 1 base, and 11 bases lay between the germline ends. Here the CDR3 DNA reads TGTGCCAGCAGTGTACGCGCCTTGAGCAATCAGCCCCAGCATTTT. This gives the protein CASSVRALSNQPQHF.

V is TRBV19 and J is TRBJ1-1; the match to TRBD1 covers 7 bases. Germline lookup yields CDR1 LNHDA and CDR2 SQIVND (reference sequence). CDR3 length: 16 amino acids. With 7 bases clipped from V and 0 bases from J, the junction kept 11 bases outside the gene matches. The CDR3 DNA reads as TGTGCCAGTACCACCACCGGGACAGATGTGAACACTGAAGCTTTCTTT. Translated: CASTTTGTDVNTEAFF.

The V call is TRBV28, the J call TRBJ1-2; D uncertain. Germline-derived CDR1 and CDR2 are MDHEN and SYDVKM. The CDR3 is 12 amino acids. V gave up 6 bases and J gave up 5 bases, with 10 bases separating them. The CDR3 sequence: CASSFSGYGYTF. The CDR3 nucleotides are TGTGCCAGCAGCTTCTCGGGTTATGGCTACACCTTC.

The gene calls are TRBV7-2 and TRBJ1-2; no definite D call. The CDR3 loop spans 13 amino acids. V gave up 2 bases and J gave up 4 bases, with 8 bases separating them. Germline V gene data show CDR1 as SGHTA and CDR2 as FQGNSA. The CDR3 region has the DNA TGTGCCAGCAGCTTAATCGTCCTCTATGGCTACACCTTC. This encodes CASSLIVLYGYTF.

The rearrangement links TRBV4-1 to TRBJ1-1; maybe TRBD1 (6 bases). CDR3 length: 15 residues. From germline, CDR1 is MGHRA and CDR2 YSYEKL. Deletions cut 5 bases from V and 0 bases from J, with 13 bases between. The DNA for the CDR3 is TGCGCCAGCAGCGCTCAGAGGGGGATGAACACTGAAGCTTTCTTT. It translates to CASSAQRGMNTEAFF.

V and J are TRBV11-2 and TRBJ2-7; D ambiguous. Trimming removed 6 bases from V and 4 bases from J, with 16 bases in between. In germline, CDR1 is SGHAT, CDR2 FQNNGV. The CDR3 is made up of 14 amino acids. In DNA form, the CDR3 reads TGTGCCAGCAGGAAATCGATGGCAAAATACGAGCAGTACTTC. Protein: CASRKSMAKYEQYF.

This clone has a handful of counts. The V and J genes are TRBV3-1 (or the pseudogene TRBV3-2) and TRBJ2-5; D is ambiguous. Germline V lookup: CDR1 LGHDT, CDR2 YNNKEL (reference sequence). The ends were cut back, 2 bases at V and 4 bases at J, with 17 bases in the middle. The length of the CDR3 is 16 residues. The CDR3 bases are TGTGCCAGCAGCCAATTCCGGGTCTCCTCGCTAGAGACCCAGTACTTC. This gives the protein CASSQFRVSSLETQYF.

V and J are TRBV12-5 and TRBJ1-1, with a possible D match to TRBD1 (6 bases). The germline gives CDR1 LGHNT, CDR2 FRNRAP. CDR3 length equals 17 residues. V was trimmed by 2 bases and J by 2 bases, leaving 18 bases between them. CDR3 sequence reads: CASGLTQSGTTNTEAFF. CDR3 DNA: TGTGCTAGTGGTTTGACCCAATCGGGGACAACCAACACTGAAGCTTTCTTT.

CDR3 amino acids: CASSFRGGYQETQYF. CDR3 bases: TGTGCCAGCAGCTTTCGGGGGGGCTATCAAGAGACCCAGTACTTC. The V call is TRBV7-2, the J call TRBJ2-5, with TRBD2 identical over 8 bases. The CDR3 spans 15 residues. V lost 3 bases and J lost 2; bases outside the gene matches: 5. Germline V gives CDR1 SGHTA, CDR2 FQGNSA.

The CDR3 here is CASSHNRESGNTIYF. The CDR3 nucleotides read TGTGCCAGCAGCCACAACAGGGAATCCGGAAACACCATATATTTT. The rearrangement uses TRBV7-9 and TRBJ1-3; weak D call: TRBD1 (6 bases). CDR3 size: 15 residues. Trimming removed 5 bases from V and 4 bases from J, with 15 bases in between. From germline, CDR1 is SEHNR and CDR2 FQNEAQ (reference sequence).

This clone has only a few counts. The chain recombines TRBV5-1 with TRBJ1-6, with D possibly matching TRBD1 (5 bases). The germline gives CDR1 SGHRS, CDR2 YFSETQ. CDR3 length: 13 amino acids. V lost 2 bases to trimming and J lost 5 bases, with 5 bases between them. This CDR3 is CASSLGDNSPLHF. The CDR3 DNA sequence: TGCGCCAGCAGCTTAGGGGATAATTCACCCCTCCACTTT.

This clone has just a few counts. The chain's CDR3 is CASSFSSYNEQFF. The CDR3 DNA is TGTGCCAGCAGCTTCAGCTCCTACAATGAGCAGTTCTTC. This chain connects TRBV11-3 to TRBJ2-1; D gene unclear. CDR1 and CDR2 from the germline V gene are SGHNT and YENEEA. The CDR3 consists of 13 residues. Trimming left V 3 bases short and J 0 bases short, with 3 bases between.

The gene calls are TRBV5-6 and TRBJ1-2; 12 nucleotides agree with TRBD1. The CDR3 covers 16 residues. The V gene's germline CDR1 is SGHDT and CDR2 YYEEEE. V lost 6 bases and J lost 5; bases outside the gene matches: 11. CDR3 residues: CASTLTGTGGEYGYTF. In DNA form, the CDR3 reads TGTGCCAGCACCCTAACCGGGACAGGGGGCGAATATGGCTACACCTTC.

J is TRBJ1-5 and V is TRBV27; TRBD1 might be the D (5 bases). Trimming shortened V by 5 bases and J by 9 bases, and 11 bases separated the two germline ends. The CDR3 length is 12 residues. Germline V gene lookup returns CDR1 MNHEY and CDR2 SMNVEV (reference sequence). CDR3 sequence: CASSRAGGPQHF. The CDR3 coding sequence is TGTGCCAGCAGTCGAGCCGGGGGGCCCCAGCATTTT.

The chain uses TRBV10-2 and TRBJ1-1; unclear D gene. Germline CDR1 and CDR2: WSHSY and SAAADI. Trimming left V 2 bases short and J 9 bases short, with 13 bases between. The CDR3 extends over 13 amino acids. The CDR3, as DNA: TGCGCCAGCAGTGAGACAGTTGGGTCGAAAGCTTTCTTT. It encodes CASSETVGSKAFF.

This CDR3 is CARNPSGGAQANYGYTF. The CDR3 DNA reads as TGTGCCAGAAACCCGTCGGGTGGGGCCCAAGCTAACTATGGCTACACCTTC. This chain connects TRBV2 to TRBJ1-2; D is perhaps TRBD1 (5 bases). CDR1 and CDR2 (germline): SNHLY, FYNNEI. The CDR3 sequence is 17 residues long. V was clipped by 9 bases and J by 0 bases, with 23 bases between them. The whole variable domain, filled in from reference TRBV2 and TRBJ1-2, reads EPEVTQTPSHQVTQMGQEVILRCVPISNHLYFYWYRQILGQKVEFLVSFYNNEISEKSEIFDDQFSVERPDGSNFTLKIRSTKLEDSAMYFCARNPSGGAQANYGYTFGSGTRLTVV.

The CDR3 sequence: CASSLRGSAFF. Here the CDR3 DNA reads TGTGCCAGCAGCCTCCGGGGGAGCGCTTTCTTT. The genes are TRBV13 and TRBJ1-1; tentatively, D is TRBD1 (5 bases). V was cut by 5 bases and J by 11 bases, with 12 bases left in between. The CDR3 totals 11 residues. Germline loops: CDR1 PRHDT, CDR2 FYEKMQ (reference sequence).

In nucleotides, the CDR3 is TGTGCCAGCAGTGAACGGGGGGACCTCAATCAGCCCCAGCATTTT. Translation gives CASSERGDLNQPQHF. The chain joins TRBV6-1 to TRBJ1-5; the D gene is possibly TRBD1 (5 bases). The ends were cut back, 2 bases at V and 3 bases at J, with 11 bases in the middle. CDR1 is MNHNS and CDR2 is SASEGT in the germline V gene. The CDR3 is 15 amino acids.

The chain has TRBV7-9 and TRBJ2-5; 8 bases line up with TRBD2. Germline V gene data show CDR1 as SEHNR and CDR2 as FQNEAQ (reference sequence). This CDR3 contains 15 residues. Unmatched junction bases numbered 9, after V lost 4 bases and J lost 5 bases. CDR3 loop: CASSSTAGGGETQYF. The CDR3 DNA follows: TGTGCCAGCAGCTCAACCGCGGGGGGCGGGGAGACCCAGTACTTC.

This clone was counted once. The chain links TRBV11-2 to TRBJ2-3, with a weak D call TRBD2 (5 bases). Germline V CDR1 and CDR2: SGHAT, FQNNGV. V dropped 1 base and J dropped 4 bases, with 15 bases sitting between them. This CDR3 comprises 16 residues. CDR3 amino acids: CASSLGFEGEADTQYF. DNA for the CDR3: TGTGCCAGCAGCTTAGGTTTTGAGGGCGAGGCAGATACGCAGTATTTT.

This chain uses TRBV7-9 with TRBJ2-7; perhaps TRBD2 as D (5 bases). The CDR3 is made up of 14 amino acids. V lost 5 bases and J 3 bases, leaving 14 bases between the germline ends. The germline V gene encodes CDR1 SEHNR and CDR2 FQNEAQ (reference sequence). CDR3 sequence: CASSGHHEGYEQYF. CDR3 sequence (DNA): TGTGCCAGCAGCGGCCATCATGAGGGCTACGAGCAGTACTTC.

The chain has TRBV11-3 and TRBJ2-2; D is perhaps TRBD2 (6 bases). The CDR3 spans 17 residues. Germline V gene data show CDR1 as SGHNT and CDR2 as YENEEA. V gave up 1 base and J gave up 5 bases, with 17 bases separating them. This CDR3 is CASSLGSIGSGTGELFF. The CDR3 DNA sequence: TGTGCCAGCAGCTTAGGTTCGATCGGGAGTGGTACCGGGGAGCTGTTTTTT. Filled out from reference TRBV11-3 and TRBJ2-2, the complete variable domain reads EAGVVQSPRYKIIEKKQPVAFWCNPISGHNTLYWYLQNLGQGPELLIRYENEEAVDDSQLPKDRFSAERLKGVDSTLKIQPAELGDSAVYLCASSLGSIGSGTGELFFGEGSRLTVL.

This clone has only one observation. The J gene is TRBJ2-1, the V gene TRBV27, with TRBD1 matching 7 bases. The CDR3 is 14 amino acids. The V gene's germline CDR1 is MNHEY and CDR2 SMNVEV (reference sequence). Germline trimming cut 6 bases from V and 5 bases from J; bases unmatched to any gene: 7. CDR3 region: CASRLGTVNNEQFF. In DNA form, the CDR3 reads TGTGCCAGCAGGTTGGGGACAGTAAACAATGAGCAGTTCTTC.

This chain uses TRBV24-1 with TRBJ2-1, with 10 bases that match TRBD1. The CDR3 has 17 amino acids. The germline V gene encodes CDR1 KGHDR and CDR2 SFDVKD. V lost 3 bases to trimming and J lost 7 bases; unmatched junction nucleotides: 11. For the CDR3, the DNA is TGTGCCACCAGTGATCCGCCGGGACAGGGGCGGTCGAATGAGCAGTTCTTC. Protein product: CATSDPPGQGRSNEQFF.

This clone was detected once. The V call is TRBV9, the J call TRBJ2-7, with TRBD2 matching over 8 bases. CDR1 and CDR2 (germline): SGDLS, YYNGEE. Trimming removed 4 bases from V and 3 bases from J; junction bases left unmatched: 3. The CDR3 has 13 amino acids. CDR3 DNA sequence: TGTGCCAGCAGCCCGGGGGGGGACTACGAGCAGTACTTC. Translation gives CASSPGGDYEQYF. Looking up the rest from reference TRBV9 and TRBJ2-7 gives the full variable domain: DSGVTQTPKHLITATGQRVTLRCSPRSGDLSVYWYQQSLDQGLQFLIQYYNGEERAKGNILERFSAQQFPDLHSELNLSSLELGDSALYFCASSPGGDYEQYFGPGTRLTVT.